The clone carrying this T cell receptor beta chain was counted between two and nine times. This sample is drawn from a study of shared clonotypes between healthy human individuals. The ends were cut back, 3 bases at V and 0 bases at J, with 18 bases in the middle. The CDR3 is 18 amino acids. The germline V gene has CDR1 MGHRA and CDR2 YSYEKL. The assay was run at deep level. The data were produced by immunoSEQ multiplex PCR, yet TCRdb's version contains in-frame clones alone and is incomplete. The sample lists fewer than 400,000 clones; around 72% were seen once. Nashville, Tennessee was home to all donors, who were Caucasian adults. Into CD45RA+ naive and CD45RA-negative memory subsets, the CD4+ cells were split.

This chain connects TRBV4-1 to TRBJ2-1; a weak D match, TRBD1 (6 bases). This TCR was sampled from a man younger than 40 in good health. Sequencing was performed on memory CD4+ T cells sorted from blood. Indicated subset: CD45RA-negative fraction. In DNA, the CDR3 is TGCGCCAGCAGCCAGCCAAACCCAGGGGTCCACTCCTACAATGAGCAGTTCTTC. Amino acids: CASSQPNPGVHSYNEQFF.